These 22 T cell receptor beta chains share one sample of origin, sequenced in a study of blood T cell repertoires in COVID-19. The method was immunoSEQ multiplex PCR; TCRdb's version includes in-frame clones alone and lacks a portion of them. The data show about 120,000 clones, 88% seen once. The sample consisted of peripheral blood. Receptors were obtained from a human donor in a cohort sampled during active COVID-19.

The CDR3 here is CASSTAQVSSGANVLTF. DNA for the CDR3: TGTGCCAGCAGCACGGCCCAGGTGAGCTCTGGGGCCAACGTCCTGACTTTC. This chain uses TRBV7-2 with TRBJ2-6; D is unresolved. The CDR3 totals 17 residues. The V and J ends lost 5 bases and 0 bases respectively, with 14 bases between them. Germline V lookup: CDR1 SGHTA, CDR2 FQGNSA.

The chain has TRBV9 and TRBJ2-3; 9 nucleotides line up with TRBD1. The CDR3 is made up of 16 amino acids. CDR1 is SGDLS, CDR2 YYNGEE, per germline. Unmatched junction bases numbered 4, after V lost 0 bases and J lost 2 bases. The CDR3 loop is CASSVETGGITDTQYF. CDR3 nucleotide sequence: TGTGCCAGCAGCGTAGAGACAGGGGGAATCACAGATACGCAGTATTTT.

This clone was seen just once. The chain combines TRBV6-1 with TRBJ1-6, with TRBD1 matching over 7 bases. The germline V gene has CDR1 MNHNS and CDR2 SASEGT. The CDR3 has 14 residues. V shed 3 bases, J shed 5 bases, and the junction held 1 base outside the gene matches. The CDR3 reads CASSDRGNNSPLHF. The CDR3 nucleotides are TGTGCCAGCAGTGACAGGGGGAATAATTCACCCCTCCACTTT.

The rearrangement joins TRBV11-2 to TRBJ2-7, with 8 bases matching TRBD2. With 1 base clipped from V and 2 bases from J, the junction kept 1 base outside the gene matches. The germline V gene encodes CDR1 SGHAT and CDR2 FQNNGV. The CDR3 is 14 residues long. For the CDR3, the DNA is TGTGCCAGCAGCTTAGTAGCGGGGCCCTACGAGCAGTACTTC. Protein product: CASSLVAGPYEQYF.

The chain couples TRBV4-2 to TRBJ2-1; 10 bases map to TRBD1. Trimming at V came to 5 bases and at J to 5 bases, leaving 3 bases not matched to a gene. The germline gives CDR1 LGHNA, CDR2 YNFKEQ. The CDR3 runs to 14 residues. CDR3 sequence (DNA): TGTGCCAGCAGCTGGGACAGGGGTAACAATGAGCAGTTCTTC. Residues: CASSWDRGNNEQFF.

The table lists this clone with a count of one. The chain employs TRBV4-1 and TRBJ2-2; 11 bases line up with TRBD2. The CDR3 spans 16 residues. The V segment lost 2 bases and the J segment 10 bases; nucleotides outside the gene matches: 9. Germline V gene lookup returns CDR1 MGHRA and CDR2 YSYEKL. The CDR3 DNA reads as TGCGCCAGCAGCCAAAGGTTAGCGGGAGGGCCTGAGGAGCTGTTTTTT. Protein product: CASSQRLAGGPEELFF.

The chain is built from TRBV14 and TRBJ2-5; D is perhaps TRBD2 (6 bases). Germline V CDR1 and CDR2: SGHDN, FVKESK. Between the trimmed V and J ends, which lost 5 bases and 9 bases, there was a span of 19 bases. The CDR3 loop spans 14 amino acids. The CDR3 DNA follows: TGTGCCAGCAGCAACCCCGGGTCCCGGGAGCCCCAGTACTTC. Translating it yields CASSNPGSREPQYF.

The CDR3 nucleotides read TGCAGCGTTGGGCGGGAGCCCCAGCATTTT. Translated: CSVGREPQHF. The rearrangement joins TRBV29-1 to TRBJ1-5; D remains ambiguous. This CDR3 is built from 10 residues. Germline V gene sequence: CDR1 SQVTM, CDR2 ANQGSEA. With 4 bases removed from V and 8 bases from J, the gap between germline ends came to 6 bases.

CDR3 protein: CASSLLDWTQETQYF. The DNA for the CDR3 is TGCGCCAGCAGCTTGTTAGACTGGACTCAAGAGACCCAGTACTTC. The J gene is TRBJ2-5, the V gene TRBV5-1; TRBD2 is a possible D gene (5 bases). The CDR3 contains 15 residues. The germline CDR1 and CDR2 sequences are SGHRS and YFSETQ. Trimming stripped 1 base from V and 2 bases from J, with 12 bases between.

This sequence joins TRBV30 and TRBJ1-2, with 9 positions matching TRBD1. From germline, CDR1 is GTSNPN and CDR2 SVGIG (reference sequence). This CDR3 comprises 15 residues. The V segment lost 0 bases and the J segment 8 bases; nucleotides outside the gene matches: 10. The CDR3 loop reads CAWSVQGATGWGYTF. In DNA, the CDR3 is TGTGCCTGGAGTGTACAGGGGGCGACGGGTTGGGGCTACACCTTC.

The chain's CDR3 is CASSSTSGSVNEQYF. The CDR3 DNA is TGCGCCAGCAGTTCGACTAGCGGGAGTGTCAACGAGCAGTACTTC. The chain links TRBV5-1 to TRBJ2-7; 12 nucleotides agree with TRBD2. The V segment lost 5 bases and the J segment 5 bases; nucleotides outside the gene matches: 8. This CDR3 is built from 15 residues. The V gene's germline CDR1 is SGHRS and CDR2 YFSETQ.

This clone was observed once. The rearrangement uses TRBV5-8 and TRBJ2-5, with a tentative D call TRBD2 (7 bases). The CDR3 consists of 15 residues. Germline CDR1 SGHTS, CDR2 YDEGEE. Trimming took 0 bases from V and 5 from J, leaving 14 bases between them. CDR3 DNA: TGTGCCAGCAGCTTGGATGGGGGGGGCACGGAGACCCAGTACTTC. Amino acid sequence: CASSLDGGGTETQYF.

V is TRBV6-6 and J is TRBJ2-4; 8 bases are a match to TRBD1. The CDR3 spans 14 residues. Germline trimming cut 6 bases from V and 7 bases from J; bases unmatched to any gene: 8. Germline-derived CDR1 and CDR2 are MNHNY and SVGAGI (reference sequence). Here the CDR3 reads CASSSHRGLNIQYF. The CDR3 DNA is TGTGCCAGCAGCTCACACAGGGGGTTGAACATTCAGTACTTC.

This clone appeared a single time. The chain recombines TRBV24-1 with TRBJ1-5; D ambiguous. V was trimmed by 0 bases and J by 0 bases, leaving 14 bases between them. Germline loops: CDR1 KGHDR, CDR2 SFDVKD. The CDR3 sequence is 18 residues long. Written as DNA, the CDR3 is TGTGCCACCAGTGATTTGCATCCCCGACTCTTTAGCAATCAGCCCCAGCATTTT. Encoded protein: CATSDLHPRLFSNQPQHF.

The gene calls are TRBV7-8 and TRBJ2-5; TRBD2 is a possible D gene (5 bases). CDR3 length equals 12 residues. The V gene's germline CDR1 is SGHVS and CDR2 FQNEAQ. Trimming left V 5 bases short and J 13 bases short, with 17 bases between. The CDR3 reads CASSPSGHGLYF. The CDR3 nucleotides are TGTGCCAGCAGCCCAAGCGGCCACGGTTTGTACTTC.

The rearrangement uses TRBV7-9 and TRBJ1-2, with D tentatively TRBD1 (5 bases). The CDR3 spans 14 residues. Germline assignment: CDR1 SEHNR and CDR2 FQNEAQ (reference sequence). V lost 8 bases to trimming and J lost 7 bases, with 20 bases between them. The CDR3 loop reads CASQLIQGTAGYTF. The CDR3 bases are TGTGCCAGCCAACTTATTCAGGGTACCGCTGGCTACACCTTC.

The J gene is TRBJ2-3, the V gene TRBV4-1; 7 bases agree with TRBD1. CDR3 length: 15 residues. In germline, CDR1 is MGHRA, CDR2 YSYEKL. Germline trimming cut 5 bases from V and 1 base from J; bases unmatched to any gene: 6. The chain's CDR3 is CASSFTGAGTDTQYF. The CDR3 DNA sequence: TGCGCCAGCAGCTTTACAGGGGCGGGCACAGATACGCAGTATTTT.

About this clone: Other DNA sequences in this specimen translate into the identical CDR3. This CDR3 is CASSRDRRAYNEQFF. DNA for the CDR3: TGTGCCAGCAGCCGTGACAGGAGAGCCTACAATGAGCAGTTCTTC. The chain links TRBV27 to TRBJ2-1; possible D gene TRBD1, 6 bases. Germline loops: CDR1 MNHEY, CDR2 SMNVEV (reference sequence). The V end lost 6 bases, the J end lost 2 bases, and 14 bases lay between the germline ends. This CDR3 region has 15 residues.

This chain connects TRBV5-6 to TRBJ1-1; weak D call: TRBD1 (5 bases). Between the trimmed V and J ends, which lost 0 bases and 4 bases, there was a span of 13 bases. Germline V gene sequence: CDR1 SGHDT, CDR2 YYEEEE. This CDR3 is built from 15 residues. The CDR3 DNA sequence: TGTGCCAGCAGCTTGGGGGCAGGGTACTTCACTGAAGCTTTCTTT. Amino acid sequence: CASSLGAGYFTEAFF.

This chain connects TRBV11-2 to TRBJ2-5, with D possibly matching TRBD2 (6 bases). V lost 4 bases and J lost 7, with 16 bases in between. CDR3 length: 14 residues. Germline V gene data show CDR1 as SGHAT and CDR2 as FQNNGV. CDR3 loop: CASSSEVVGGTQYF. CDR3 DNA: TGTGCCAGCAGCTCGGAGGTGGTGGGGGGGACCCAGTACTTC.

In nucleotides, the CDR3 is TGCGCCAGCAGCTTGGCCGCGGGAGCGCCGCACTCTGGGGCCAACGTCCTGACTTTC. This encodes CASSLAAGAPHSGANVLTF. The chain combines TRBV5-1 with TRBJ2-6, with 7 bases fitting TRBD2. V trimming: 0 bases; J trimming: 0 bases; junction bases outside the gene matches: 9. This CDR3 contains 19 residues. Looked up from germline, CDR1 is SGHRS and CDR2 is YFSETQ.

This chain connects TRBV18 to TRBJ1-2, with TRBD1 identical over 7 bases. The CDR3 length is 15 residues. Trimming removed 4 bases from V and 0 bases from J; junction bases left unmatched: 5. The germline CDR1 and CDR2 sequences are KGHSH and LQKENI. In nucleotides, the CDR3 is TGTGCCAGCTCACGCGGACAGGCTACTAACTATGGCTACACCTTC. Translating gives CASSRGQATNYGYTF.